What follows describes a single T cell receptor (beta chain). Produced via immunoSEQ multiplex PCR; TCRdb's table is partial and in-frame only. The sample has 380,000 or so clones; approximately 88% are singletons. This sample is part of a study of blood T cell repertoires in COVID-19. This clonotype was sampled from a man aged 35 to 55 with acute or convalescent COVID-19. What was sequenced was peripheral blood.

CDR3 bases: TGTGCCACCCAGACAGGGGTGAACACTGAAGCTTTCTTT. This translates into CATQTGVNTEAFF. The chain combines TRBV12-3 or TRBV12-4 with TRBJ1-1; 8 bases fit TRBD1. The CDR3 length is 13 residues. The junction had 4 bases not matched to a gene; V was cut back by 10 bases and J by 0 bases.